This T cell receptor beta chain came from a study of CD8 T cells in ankylosing spondylitis. Study-wide findings and caveats: Disease-linked clones had a CD8+ phenotype and relatively low frequency in peripheral blood. Characteristic, it appeared, of ankylosing spondylitis blood was a TCR beta motif of fewer than 10 highly homologous variants.

TCRdb passed the 5' RACE reads through MiXCR, listing each CDR3 protein once. Of 800,000 to 900,000 distinct CDR3 sequences listed, roughly 10% were seen once; the top ten hold around 0.51%. Trimming cost V 5 bases and J 5 bases, with 14 bases left between them. Germline V gives CDR1 SGHTA, CDR2 FQGNSA. The CDR3 length is 14 residues. In its sample, this clonotype was seen many times. What it binds is not known. This clonotype originated in a male donor with ankylosing spondylitis. The material sequenced was blood, either unsorted or a sorted T cell fraction (not recorded which). The J gene is TRBJ2-3, the V gene TRBV7-2; D might be TRBD1 (6 bases). Here the CDR3 DNA reads TGTGCCAGCAGCACCCGCCCACAGGGAGATACGCAGTATTTT. Its translation is CASSTRPQGDTQYF. The variable domain in full, with the rest retrieved from reference TRBV7-2 and TRBJ2-3, is GAGVSQSPSNKVTEKGKDVELRCDPISGHTALYWYRQSLGQGLEFLIYFQGNSAPDKSGLPSDRFSAERTGGSVSTLTIQRTQQEDSAVYLCASSTRPQGDTQYFGPGTRLTVL.